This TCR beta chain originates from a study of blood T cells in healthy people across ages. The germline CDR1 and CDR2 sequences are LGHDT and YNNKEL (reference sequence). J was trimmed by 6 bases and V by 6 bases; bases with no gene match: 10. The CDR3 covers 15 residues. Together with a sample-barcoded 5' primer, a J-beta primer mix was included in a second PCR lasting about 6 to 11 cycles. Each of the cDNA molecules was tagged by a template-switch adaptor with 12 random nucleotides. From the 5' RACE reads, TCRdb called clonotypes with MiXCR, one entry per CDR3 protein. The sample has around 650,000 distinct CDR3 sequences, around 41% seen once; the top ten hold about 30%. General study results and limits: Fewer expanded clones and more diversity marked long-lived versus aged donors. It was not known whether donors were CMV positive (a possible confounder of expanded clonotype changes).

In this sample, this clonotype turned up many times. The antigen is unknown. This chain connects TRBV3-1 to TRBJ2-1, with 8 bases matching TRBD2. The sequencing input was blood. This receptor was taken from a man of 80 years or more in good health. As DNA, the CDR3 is TGTGCCAGCAGAAAAAGCGGGGGCGAGGGCAATGAGCAGTTCTTC. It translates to CASRKSGGEGNEQFF.